This T cell receptor (beta chain) was observed in a study of regulatory T cells in long-lasting Graves disease. V lost 5 bases and J lost 6; bases outside the gene matches: 5. Germline CDR1 LGHDT, CDR2 YNNKEL (reference sequence). This CDR3 spans 15 amino acids. Library construction for TCR beta used iRepertoire HTBI primers and Arm-PCR of CDR3 regions. Per the original methods: Identified across the samples were 50 to 70 TRBV segments and around 14 TRBJ segments. One entry per CDR3 protein, called by TCRdb with MiXCR from the multiplex PCR reads. The V and J calls shown here were made by TCRdb, not taken from the authors' results. The data hold roughly 500,000 distinct CDR3 sequences, with 13% to 15% observed a single time. The time point here: newly diagnosed GD, antithyroid drugs for less than 3 months. Generation of the TCR library employed RNA extracted from PBMCs. These data also formed part of another study, on T cells in Graves' hyperthyroidism and ophthalmopathy.

The genes are TRBV3-1 and TRBJ2-7, with 15 bases lining up with TRBD2. Sequencing was performed on peripheral blood mononuclear cells (PBMCs), taken at new diagnosis, from a patient treated with antithyroid drugs. This TCR was sampled from a woman aged 45-59 years with Graves disease. CDR3 region: CASSFGLAGGPEQYF. The CDR3 bases are TGTGCCAGCAGCTTCGGACTAGCGGGAGGGCCCGAGCAGTACTTC.